Below, 6 T cell receptor beta chains from the same sample are listed, as sequenced in a study of OX40 agonist ivuxolimab in advanced cancers. Produced via immunoSEQ multiplex PCR; TCRdb's table is partial and in-frame only. The sample has roughly 50,000 clones; approximately 86% are singletons. The specimen comprised CD4+ or CD8+ T cells sorted from blood, sampled in a trial of the OX40 agonist ivuxolimab. Source of these receptors: an adult with an advanced solid tumor such as melanoma, head and neck, liver or kidney cancer.

The rearrangement links TRBV11-2 to TRBJ2-1, with TRBD2 matching over 10 bases. This CDR3 comprises 16 residues. Germline CDR1 is SGHAT and CDR2 is FQNNGV. V gave up 2 bases and J gave up 4 bases; unmatched junction bases: 5. CDR3 nucleotide sequence: TGTGCCAGCAGCTTAAGAGTTAGCGGGGGGTACAATGAGCAGTTCTTC. The encoded protein is CASSLRVSGGYNEQFF.

The chain combines TRBV14 with TRBJ1-6; no definite D call. Trimming shortened V by 4 bases and J by 10 bases, and 20 bases separated the two germline ends. CDR1 is SGHDN, CDR2 FVKESK, per germline. This CDR3 contains 16 residues. The CDR3 DNA is TGTGCCAGCAGCCTCCTAGGAGGCGGACGTGGCTCACCCCTCCACTTT. Translating gives CASSLLGGGRGSPLHF.

The rearrangement joins TRBV13 to TRBJ1-2; 9 bases map to TRBD1. The CDR3 is 15 residues long. The trim removed 7 bases at V and 6 bases at J, leaving 12 bases unmatched. Germline loops: CDR1 PRHDT, CDR2 FYEKMQ (reference sequence). The DNA of the CDR3 is TGTGCCAGCACTAAACTGGACAGGGGCGCACATGGCTACACCTTC. Amino acid sequence: CASTKLDRGAHGYTF.

The V call is TRBV7-8, the J call TRBJ1-3, with D unclear. There are 14 residues in the CDR3. Looked up from germline, CDR1 is SGHVS and CDR2 is FQNEAQ. The germline V and J ends were trimmed by 2 bases and 0 bases, with 5 bases remaining between them. The CDR3 region has the DNA TGTGCCAGCAGCTTATCACACTCTGGAAACACCATATATTTT. It translates to CASSLSHSGNTIYF.

The V and J genes are TRBV2 and TRBJ1-4; TRBD1 aligns across 7 bases. Per germline, CDR1 SNHLY and CDR2 FYNNEI. V dropped 7 bases and J dropped 7; count of bases not matched to a gene: 15. CDR3 length: 16 residues. The CDR3 loop is CASIFGLKGGGEKLFF. In DNA form, the CDR3 reads TGTGCCAGCATTTTCGGTCTGAAAGGGGGCGGTGAAAAACTGTTTTTT. The whole variable domain, filled in from reference TRBV2 and TRBJ1-4, reads EPEVTQTPSHQVTQMGQEVILRCVPISNHLYFYWYRQILGQKVEFLVSFYNNEISEKSEIFDDQFSVERPDGSNFTLKIRSTKLEDSAMYFCASIFGLKGGGEKLFFGSGTQLSVL.

The chain employs TRBV9 and TRBJ1-3; D remains unclear. Trimming left V 2 bases short and J 0 bases short, with 12 bases between. Germline CDR1 and CDR2: SGDLS and YYNGEE. This CDR3 region has 16 residues. The CDR3 region has the DNA TGTGCCAGCAGCGTCACACCGCTCTACTCTGGAAACACCATATATTTT. Translating it yields CASSVTPLYSGNTIYF.